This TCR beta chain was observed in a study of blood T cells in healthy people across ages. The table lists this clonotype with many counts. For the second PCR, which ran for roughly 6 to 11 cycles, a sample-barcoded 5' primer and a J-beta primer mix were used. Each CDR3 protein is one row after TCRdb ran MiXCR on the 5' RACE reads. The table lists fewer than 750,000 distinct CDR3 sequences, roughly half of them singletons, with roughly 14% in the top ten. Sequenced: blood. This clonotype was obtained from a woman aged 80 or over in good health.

The CDR3 here is CASSLPSINEQFF. CDR3 DNA: TGCGCCAGCAGCTTGCCTAGCATCAATGAGCAGTTCTTC. The chain carries TRBV5-1 and TRBJ2-1; perhaps TRBD2 as D (5 bases). The germline gives CDR1 SGHRS, CDR2 YFSETQ. Trimming pared 1 base from V and 6 bases from J, leaving 8 bases between. CDR3 length: 13 amino acids.